This TCR beta chain emerged from a study of blood T cell repertoires in COVID-19. About the research overall: Both acute and convalescent COVID-19 samples were obtained from the United States, Italy and Spain.

Participant-given clinical history determined each cohort assignment. This clone was seen just once. Trimming stripped 3 bases from V and 0 bases from J, with 18 bases between. Germline lookup yields CDR1 SGHDN and CDR2 FVKESK. The CDR3 consists of 19 residues. The assay was immunoSEQ multiplex PCR, and TCRdb's table has in-frame clones only and misses some. The table shows about 220,000 clones, with 86% occurring only once. The chain has TRBV14 and TRBJ1-6; D is perhaps TRBD1 (5 bases). The sequence was collected from a woman between 40 and 50 years old with acute COVID-19. Material: PBMCs or T cells enriched from blood (not recorded which). The CDR3 loop reads CASSHSPGLWSSYNSPLHF. CDR3 bases: TGTGCCAGCAGCCATTCTCCGGGACTCTGGAGCTCCTATAATTCACCCCTCCACTTT.